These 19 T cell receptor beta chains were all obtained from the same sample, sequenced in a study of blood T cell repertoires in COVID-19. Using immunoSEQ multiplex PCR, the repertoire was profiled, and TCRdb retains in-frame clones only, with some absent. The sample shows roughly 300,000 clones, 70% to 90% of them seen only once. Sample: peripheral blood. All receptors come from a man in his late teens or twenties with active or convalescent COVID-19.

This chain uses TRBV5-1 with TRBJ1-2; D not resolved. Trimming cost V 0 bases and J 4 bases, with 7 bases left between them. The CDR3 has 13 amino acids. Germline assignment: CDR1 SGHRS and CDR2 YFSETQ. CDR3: CASSLVSGYGYTF. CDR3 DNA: TGCGCCAGCAGCTTGGTCTCAGGCTATGGCTACACCTTC.

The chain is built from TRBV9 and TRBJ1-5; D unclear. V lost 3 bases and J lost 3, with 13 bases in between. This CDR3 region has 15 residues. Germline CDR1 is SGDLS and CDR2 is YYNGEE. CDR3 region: CASSASGRNNQPQHF. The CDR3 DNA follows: TGTGCCAGCAGCGCCTCCGGGAGAAACAATCAGCCCCAGCATTTT.

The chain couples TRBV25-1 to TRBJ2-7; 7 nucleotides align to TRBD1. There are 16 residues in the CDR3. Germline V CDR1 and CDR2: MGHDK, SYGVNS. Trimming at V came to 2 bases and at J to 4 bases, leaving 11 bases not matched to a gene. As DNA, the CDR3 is TGTGCCAGCAGTGAAAATCGGGACAGATCTTCTTACGAGCAGTACTTC. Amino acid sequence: CASSENRDRSSYEQYF.

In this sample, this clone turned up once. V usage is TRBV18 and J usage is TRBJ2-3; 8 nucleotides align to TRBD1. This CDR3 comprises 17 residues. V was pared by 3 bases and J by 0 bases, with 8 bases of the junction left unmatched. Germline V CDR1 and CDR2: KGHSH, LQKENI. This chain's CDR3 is CASSPSLDRASTDTQYF. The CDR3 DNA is TGTGCCAGCTCACCTTCTTTGGACAGGGCTAGCACAGATACGCAGTATTTT.

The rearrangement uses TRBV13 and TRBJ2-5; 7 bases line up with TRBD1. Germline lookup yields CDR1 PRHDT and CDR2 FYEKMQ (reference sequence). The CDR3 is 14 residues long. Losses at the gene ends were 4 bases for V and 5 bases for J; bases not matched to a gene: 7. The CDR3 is CASSSWTGGETQYF. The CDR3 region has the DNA TGTGCCAGCAGCTCCTGGACAGGTGGGGAGACCCAGTACTTC.

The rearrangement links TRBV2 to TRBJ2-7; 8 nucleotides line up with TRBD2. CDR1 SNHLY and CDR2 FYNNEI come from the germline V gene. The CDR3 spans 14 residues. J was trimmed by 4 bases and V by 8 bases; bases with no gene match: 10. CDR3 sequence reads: CASFGGAGRYEQYF. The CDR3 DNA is TGTGCCAGCTTCGGGGGGGCAGGGCGGTACGAGCAGTACTTC.

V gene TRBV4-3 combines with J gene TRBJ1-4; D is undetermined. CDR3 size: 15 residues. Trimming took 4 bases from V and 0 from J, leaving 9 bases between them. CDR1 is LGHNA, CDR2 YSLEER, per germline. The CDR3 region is CASSPSGATNEKLFF. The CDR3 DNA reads TGCGCCAGCAGCCCGAGCGGGGCAACTAATGAAAAACTGTTTTTT.

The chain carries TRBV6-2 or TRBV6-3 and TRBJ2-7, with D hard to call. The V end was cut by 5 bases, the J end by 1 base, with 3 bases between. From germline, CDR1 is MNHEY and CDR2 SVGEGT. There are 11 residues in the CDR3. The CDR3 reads CASSTSYEQYF. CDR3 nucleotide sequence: TGTGCCAGCAGTACATCCTACGAGCAGTACTTC.

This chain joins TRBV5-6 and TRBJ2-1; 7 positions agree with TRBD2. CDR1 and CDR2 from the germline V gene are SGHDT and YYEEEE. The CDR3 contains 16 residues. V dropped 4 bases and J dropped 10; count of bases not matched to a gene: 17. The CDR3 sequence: CASSPDPTSLLGEQFF. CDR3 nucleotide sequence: TGTGCCAGCAGCCCGGACCCGACTAGCTTGCTGGGGGAGCAGTTCTTC.

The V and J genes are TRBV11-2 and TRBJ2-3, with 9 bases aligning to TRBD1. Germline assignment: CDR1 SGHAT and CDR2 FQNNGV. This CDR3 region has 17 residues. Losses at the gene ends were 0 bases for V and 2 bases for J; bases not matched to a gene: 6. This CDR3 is CASSLDWTGVSTDTQYF. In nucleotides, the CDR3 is TGTGCCAGCAGCTTAGATTGGACAGGGGTATCCACAGATACGCAGTATTTT.

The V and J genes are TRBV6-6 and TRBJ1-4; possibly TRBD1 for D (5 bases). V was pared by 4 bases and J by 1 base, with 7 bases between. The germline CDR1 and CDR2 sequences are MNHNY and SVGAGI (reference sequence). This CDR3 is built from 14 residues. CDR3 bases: TGTGCCAGCAGTTTAAGGGGAACTAATGAAAAACTGTTTTTT. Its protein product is CASSLRGTNEKLFF.

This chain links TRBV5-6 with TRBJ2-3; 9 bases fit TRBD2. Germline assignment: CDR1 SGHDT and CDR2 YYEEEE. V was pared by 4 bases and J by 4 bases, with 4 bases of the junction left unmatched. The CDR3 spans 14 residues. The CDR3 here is CASSLSGGADTQYF. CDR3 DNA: TGTGCCAGCAGCCTTAGCGGGGGTGCAGATACGCAGTATTTT.

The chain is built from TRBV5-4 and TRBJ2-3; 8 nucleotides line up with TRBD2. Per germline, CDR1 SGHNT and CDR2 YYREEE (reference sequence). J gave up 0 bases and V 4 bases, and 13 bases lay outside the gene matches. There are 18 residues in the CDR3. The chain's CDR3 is CASSRPEGSGTSTDTQYF. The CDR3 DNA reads TGTGCCAGCAGCCGCCCAGAGGGTAGCGGGACTAGCACAGATACGCAGTATTTT.

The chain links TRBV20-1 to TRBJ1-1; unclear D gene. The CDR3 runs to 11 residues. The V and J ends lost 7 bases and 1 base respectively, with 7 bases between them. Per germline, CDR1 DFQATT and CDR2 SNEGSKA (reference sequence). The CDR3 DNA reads TGCAGTGTAGCAGAGAACACTGAAGCTTTCTTT. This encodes CSVAENTEAFF.

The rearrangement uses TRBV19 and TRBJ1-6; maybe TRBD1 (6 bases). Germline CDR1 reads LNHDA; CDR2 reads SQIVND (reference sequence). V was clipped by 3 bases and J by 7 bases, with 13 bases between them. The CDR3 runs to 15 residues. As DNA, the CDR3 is TGTGCCAGTAGTATTTATACAGGGAAAAATTCACCCCTCCACTTT. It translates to CASSIYTGKNSPLHF.

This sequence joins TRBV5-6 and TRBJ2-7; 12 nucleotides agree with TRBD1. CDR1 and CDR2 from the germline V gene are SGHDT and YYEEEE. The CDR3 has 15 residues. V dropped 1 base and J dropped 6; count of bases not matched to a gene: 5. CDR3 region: CASSLLGTGGFEQYF. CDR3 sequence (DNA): TGTGCCAGCAGCTTGCTCGGGACAGGGGGCTTCGAGCAGTACTTC.

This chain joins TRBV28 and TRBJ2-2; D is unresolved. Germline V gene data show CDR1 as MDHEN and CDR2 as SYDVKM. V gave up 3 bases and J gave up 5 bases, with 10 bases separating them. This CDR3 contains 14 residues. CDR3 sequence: CASSFRLRTGELFF. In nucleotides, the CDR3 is TGTGCCAGCAGTTTTAGACTGAGGACCGGGGAGCTGTTTTTT.

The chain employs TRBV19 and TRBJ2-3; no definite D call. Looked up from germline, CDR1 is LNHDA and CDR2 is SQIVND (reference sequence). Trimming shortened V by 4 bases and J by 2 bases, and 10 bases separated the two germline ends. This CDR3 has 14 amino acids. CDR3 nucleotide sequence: TGTGCCAGTAGTAGGAGTCAGTCCACAGATACGCAGTATTTT. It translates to CASSRSQSTDTQYF.

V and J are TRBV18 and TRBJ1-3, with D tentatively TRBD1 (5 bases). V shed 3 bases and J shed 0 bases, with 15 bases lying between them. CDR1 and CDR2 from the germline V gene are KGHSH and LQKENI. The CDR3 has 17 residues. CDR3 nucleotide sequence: TGTGCCAGCTCACCGGGGATTATACAGGACTCTGGAAACACCATATATTTT. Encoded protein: CASSPGIIQDSGNTIYF. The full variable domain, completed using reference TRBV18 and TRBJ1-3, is NAGVMQNPRHLVRRRGQEARLRCSPMKGHSHVYWYRQLPEEGLKFMVYLQKENIIDESGMPKERFSAEFPKEGPSILRIQQVVRGDSAAYFCASSPGIIQDSGNTIYFGEGSWLTVV.